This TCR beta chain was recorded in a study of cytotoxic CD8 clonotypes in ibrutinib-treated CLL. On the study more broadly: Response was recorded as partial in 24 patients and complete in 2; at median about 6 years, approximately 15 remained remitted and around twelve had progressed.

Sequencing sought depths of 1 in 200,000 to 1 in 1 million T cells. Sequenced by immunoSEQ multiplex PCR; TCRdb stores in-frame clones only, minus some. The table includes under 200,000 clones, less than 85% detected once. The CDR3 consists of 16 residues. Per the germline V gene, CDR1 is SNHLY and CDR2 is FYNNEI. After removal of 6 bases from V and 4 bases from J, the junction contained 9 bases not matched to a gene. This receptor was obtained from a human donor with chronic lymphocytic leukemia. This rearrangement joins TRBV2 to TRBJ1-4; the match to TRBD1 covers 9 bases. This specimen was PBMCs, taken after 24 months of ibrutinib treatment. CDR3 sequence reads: CASSGGQGKGNEKLFF. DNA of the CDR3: TGTGCCAGCAGCGGGGGACAGGGCAAGGGTAATGAAAAACTGTTTTTT. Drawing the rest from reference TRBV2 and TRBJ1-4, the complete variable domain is EPEVTQTPSHQVTQMGQEVILRCVPISNHLYFYWYRQILGQKVEFLVSFYNNEISEKSEIFDDQFSVERPDGSNFTLKIRSTKLEDSAMYFCASSGGQGKGNEKLFFGSGTQLSVL.